This T cell receptor (beta chain) was recorded in a study of T-cell reconstitution after alpha-beta-depleted transplantation in children. Study-level points and caveats: Elevated TCRbeta diversity at day 60 was traced, in some patients, to surviving recipient T cells and thymic progenitors.

CDR1 is DFQATT, CDR2 SNEGSKA, per germline (reference sequence). The ends were cut back, 0 bases at V and 1 base at J, with 16 bases in the middle. The CDR3 length is 16 residues. Unique molecular identifiers were used to barcode this TCRbeta library. TCRdb analysed the PCR reads with MiXCR anew, one entry per CDR3 protein. The sample has under 850,000 distinct CDR3 sequences; about 12% are singletons. About this clonotype: No antigen is known for it.

The chain employs TRBV20-1 and TRBJ2-7, with D perhaps TRBD2 (5 bases). The receptor comes from a girl aged 2 to 9 with congenital amegakaryocytic thrombocytopenia, due to receive a stem cell transplant. The sequenced sample was PBMCs, obtained before TCRalphabeta/CD19-depleted stem cell transplant. The CDR3 sequence: CSARDLSAALSYEQYF. CDR3 bases: TGCAGTGCTAGAGATCTCTCAGCGGCCTTGTCCTACGAGCAGTACTTC.